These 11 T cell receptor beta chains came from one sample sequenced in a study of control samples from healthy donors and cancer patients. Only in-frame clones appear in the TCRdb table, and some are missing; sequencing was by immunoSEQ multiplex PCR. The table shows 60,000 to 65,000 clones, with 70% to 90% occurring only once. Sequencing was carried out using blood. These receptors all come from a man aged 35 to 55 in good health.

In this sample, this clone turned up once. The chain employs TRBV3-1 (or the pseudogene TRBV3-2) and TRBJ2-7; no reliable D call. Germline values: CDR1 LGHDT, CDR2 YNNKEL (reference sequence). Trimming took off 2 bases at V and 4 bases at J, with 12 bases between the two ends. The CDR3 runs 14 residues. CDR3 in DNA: TGTGCCAGCAGCCAACCCCATTCGAATTACGAGCAGTACTTC. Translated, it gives CASSQPHSNYEQYF.

CDR3 residues: CASSVRPQGSNTGELFF. In nucleotides, the CDR3 is TGTGCCAGCAGCGTAAGGCCCCAGGGATCGAACACCGGGGAGCTGTTTTTT. The rearrangement links TRBV9 to TRBJ2-2, with D perhaps matching TRBD1 (5 bases). V was trimmed by 1 base and J by 0 bases, leaving 13 bases between them. Germline CDR1 SGDLS, CDR2 YYNGEE. This CDR3 is built from 17 residues.

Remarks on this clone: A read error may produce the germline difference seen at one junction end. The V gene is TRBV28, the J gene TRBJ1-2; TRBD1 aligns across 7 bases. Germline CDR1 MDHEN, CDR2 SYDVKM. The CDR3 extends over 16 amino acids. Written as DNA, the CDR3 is TGTGCCAGCAGTTTTATGACAGGGCTATCTAACTATGGCTACTCCTTC. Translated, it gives CASSFMTGLSNYGYSF.

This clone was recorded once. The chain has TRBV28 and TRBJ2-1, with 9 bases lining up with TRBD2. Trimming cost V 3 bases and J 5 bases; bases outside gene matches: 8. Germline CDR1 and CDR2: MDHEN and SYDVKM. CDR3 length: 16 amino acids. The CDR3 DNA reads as TGTGCCAGCAGTTTCCTCGGGGCTAGCGGGAACAATGAGCAGTTCTTC. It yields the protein CASSFLGASGNNEQFF. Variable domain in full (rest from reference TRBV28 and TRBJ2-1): DVKVTQSSRYLVKRTGEKVFLECVQDMDHENMFWYRQDPGLGLRLIYFSYDVKMKEKGDIPEGYSVSREKKERFSLILESASTNQTSMYLCASSFLGASGNNEQFFGPGTRLTVL.

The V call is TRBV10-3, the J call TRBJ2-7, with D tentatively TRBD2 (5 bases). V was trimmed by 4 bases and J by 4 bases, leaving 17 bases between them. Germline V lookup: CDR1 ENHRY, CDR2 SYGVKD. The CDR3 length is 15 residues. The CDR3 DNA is TGTGCCATCAGTGTCGGCGGACTGGATGCTTACGAGCAGTACTTC. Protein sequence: CAISVGGLDAYEQYF.

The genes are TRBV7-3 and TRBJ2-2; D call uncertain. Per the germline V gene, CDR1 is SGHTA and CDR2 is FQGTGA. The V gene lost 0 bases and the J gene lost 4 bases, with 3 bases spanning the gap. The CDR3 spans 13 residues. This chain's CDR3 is CASSLTGTGELFF. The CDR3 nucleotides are TGTGCCAGCAGCTTAACAGGCACCGGGGAGCTGTTTTTT.

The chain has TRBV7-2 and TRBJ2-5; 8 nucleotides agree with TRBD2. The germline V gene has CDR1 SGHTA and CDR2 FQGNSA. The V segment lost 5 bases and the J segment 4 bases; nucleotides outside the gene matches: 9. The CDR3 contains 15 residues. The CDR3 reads CASSTRIAGLETQYF. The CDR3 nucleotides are TGTGCCAGCAGCACCCGGATAGCGGGGCTAGAGACCCAGTACTTC.

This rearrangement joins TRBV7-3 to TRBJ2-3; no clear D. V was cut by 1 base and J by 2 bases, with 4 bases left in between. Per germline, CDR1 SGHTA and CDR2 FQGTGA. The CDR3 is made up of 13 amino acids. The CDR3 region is CASSLITTDTQYF. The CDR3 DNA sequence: TGTGCCAGCAGCTTAATCACCACAGATACGCAGTATTTT.

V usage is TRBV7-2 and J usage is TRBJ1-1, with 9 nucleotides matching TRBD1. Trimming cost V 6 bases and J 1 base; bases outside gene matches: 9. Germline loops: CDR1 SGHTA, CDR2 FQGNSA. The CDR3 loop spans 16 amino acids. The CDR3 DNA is TGTGCCAGCAGGTACCAACAGGGGGCCGGGAACACTGAAGCTTTCTTT. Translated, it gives CASRYQQGAGNTEAFF. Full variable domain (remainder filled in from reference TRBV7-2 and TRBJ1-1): GAGVSQSPSNKVTEKGKDVELRCDPISGHTALYWYRQSLGQGLEFLIYFQGNSAPDKSGLPSDRFSAERTGGSVSTLTIQRTQQEDSAVYLCASRYQQGAGNTEAFFGQGTRLTVV.

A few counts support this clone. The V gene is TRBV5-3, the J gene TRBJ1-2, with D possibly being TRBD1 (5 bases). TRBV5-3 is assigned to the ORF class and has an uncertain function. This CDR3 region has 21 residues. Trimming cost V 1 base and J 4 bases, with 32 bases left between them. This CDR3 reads CARSLWGPTWRLKGAGYGYTF. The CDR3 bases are TGTGCCAGAAGCTTGTGGGGCCCTACCTGGAGGCTAAAGGGTGCGGGCTATGGCTACACCTTC.

CDR3 loop: CASSIPGHFNYGYTF. The CDR3 DNA is TGTGCCAGCAGCATTCCGGGACATTTCAACTATGGCTACACCTTC. The chain couples TRBV5-6 to TRBJ1-2, with D tentatively TRBD1 (6 bases). Trimming took off 4 bases at V and 2 bases at J, with 15 bases between the two ends. The CDR3 has 15 amino acids. Germline CDR1 is SGHDT and CDR2 is YYEEEE.